This TCR beta chain was profiled in a study of T cells in Graves' hyperthyroidism and ophthalmopathy. Whole-study findings and limits: Model predictions of ophthalmopathy came a median about 6.3 months before onset. Peripheral blood also featured most of the thyroid clonotypes expanded above 0.001.

TCR beta CDR3 regions were amplified from RNA transcripts. Carried out on the TCR CDR3, a first-round RT-PCR used the HTBI primer set. TCRdb called the multiplex PCR reads again in MiXCR, with one record for every CDR3 protein. The data contain roughly 350,000 distinct CDR3 sequences, roughly an eighth of them seen just once; the ten biggest clones take up almost 35%. This clonotype was seen repeatedly, ten times or more. No antigen is known for it. This CDR3 has 16 residues. V was cut by 3 bases and J by 0 bases, with 14 bases left in between. Germline V gives CDR1 MDHEN, CDR2 SYDVKM. A roughly 9.1 ml volume of fresh peripheral blood provided the PBMCs.

The source is a woman aged 40 to 50 with Graves' ophthalmopathy. The chain is built from TRBV28 and TRBJ1-1; D is perhaps TRBD1 (5 bases). The sequenced material came from blood. CDR3 amino acids: CASSFFFGAMNTEAFF. CDR3 in DNA: TGTGCCAGCAGTTTTTTCTTTGGGGCCATGAACACTGAAGCTTTCTTT. Using reference TRBV28 and TRBJ1-1 for the parts outside the CDR3, the full variable domain is DVKVTQSSRYLVKRTGEKVFLECVQDMDHENMFWYRQDPGLGLRLIYFSYDVKMKEKGDIPEGYSVSREKKERFSLILESASTNQTSMYLCASSFFFGAMNTEAFFGQGTRLTVV.